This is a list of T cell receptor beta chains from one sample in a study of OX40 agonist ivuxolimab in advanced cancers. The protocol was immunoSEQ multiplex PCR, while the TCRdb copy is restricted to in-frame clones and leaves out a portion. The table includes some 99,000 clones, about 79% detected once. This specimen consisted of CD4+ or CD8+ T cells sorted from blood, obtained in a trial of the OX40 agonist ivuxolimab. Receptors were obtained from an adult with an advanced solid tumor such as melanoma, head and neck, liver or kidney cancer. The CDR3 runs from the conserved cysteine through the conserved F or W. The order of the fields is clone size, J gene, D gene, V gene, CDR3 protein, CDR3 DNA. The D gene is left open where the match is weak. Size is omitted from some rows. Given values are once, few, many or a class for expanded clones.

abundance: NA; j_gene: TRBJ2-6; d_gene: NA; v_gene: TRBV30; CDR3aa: CAWSVGQAGANVLTF; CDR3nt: TGTGCCTGGAGTGTGGGGCAGGCTGGGGCCAACGTCCTGACTTTC
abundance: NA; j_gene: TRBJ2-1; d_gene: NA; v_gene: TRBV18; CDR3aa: CASSPSSAADEQFF; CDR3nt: TGTGCCAGCTCACCCTCTTCCGCGGCAGATGAGCAGTTCTTC
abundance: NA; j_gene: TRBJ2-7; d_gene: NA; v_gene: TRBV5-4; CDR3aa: CASSSSGGFGEQYF; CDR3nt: TGTGCCAGCAGCTCCTCCGGGGGTTTTGGCGAGCAGTACTTC
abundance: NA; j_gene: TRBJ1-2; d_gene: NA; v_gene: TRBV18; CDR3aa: CASSIGQPKEGYTF; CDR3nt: TGTGCCAGCTCAATCGGACAGCCGAAAGAGGGCTACACCTTC
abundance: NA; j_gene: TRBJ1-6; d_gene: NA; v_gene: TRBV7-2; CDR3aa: CASSLPQTPLHF; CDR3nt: TGTGCCAGCAGCTTACCCCAAACACCCCTCCACTTT
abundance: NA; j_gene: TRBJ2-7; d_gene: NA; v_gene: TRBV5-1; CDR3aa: CASSDPGSSYEQYF; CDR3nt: TGCGCCAGCAGCGATCCAGGGAGCTCCTACGAGCAGTACTTC
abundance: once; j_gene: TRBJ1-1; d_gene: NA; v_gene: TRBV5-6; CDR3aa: CASSLVGRRLDTEAFF; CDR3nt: TGTGCCAGCAGCTTGGTAGGCAGGCGGCTCGACACTGAAGCTTTCTTT
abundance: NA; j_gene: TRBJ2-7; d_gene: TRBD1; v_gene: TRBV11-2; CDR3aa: CASSSTGTGGGEQYF; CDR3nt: TGTGCCAGCAGCTCGACCGGGACAGGGGGCGGAGAGCAGTACTTC
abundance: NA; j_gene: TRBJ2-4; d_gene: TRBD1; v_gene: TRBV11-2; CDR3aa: CASSLDRDRGPGAVQYF; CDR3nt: TGTGCCAGCAGCTTAGACCGGGACAGGGGGCCGGGGGCTGTTCAGTACTTC
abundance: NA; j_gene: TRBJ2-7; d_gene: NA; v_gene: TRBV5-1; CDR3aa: CASSLPTDSYEQYF; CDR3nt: TGCGCCAGCAGCTTGCCGACGGATTCCTACGAGCAGTACTTC
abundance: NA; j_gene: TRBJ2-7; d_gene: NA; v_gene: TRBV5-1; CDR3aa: CASRGVLTNYEQYF; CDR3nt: TGCGCCAGCAGAGGGGTCTTAACAAACTACGAGCAGTACTTC
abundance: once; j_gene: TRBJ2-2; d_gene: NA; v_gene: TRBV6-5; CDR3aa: CASRAGELFF; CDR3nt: TGTGCCAGCAGGGCCGGGGAGCTGTTTTTT
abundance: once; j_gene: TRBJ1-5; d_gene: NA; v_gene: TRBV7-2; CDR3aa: CASSLADISNQPQHF; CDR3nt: TGTGCCAGCAGCTTAGCCGACATTTCCAATCAGCCCCAGCATTTT
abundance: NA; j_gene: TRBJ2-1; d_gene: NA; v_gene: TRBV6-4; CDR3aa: CASSVGGDYNEQFF; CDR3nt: TGTGCCAGCAGTGTCGGGGGTGATTACAATGAGCAGTTCTTC
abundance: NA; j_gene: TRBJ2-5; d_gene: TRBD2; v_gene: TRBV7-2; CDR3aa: CASNLRGGGETQYF; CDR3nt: TGTGCCAGCAACTTGCGGGGGGGCGGAGAGACCCAGTACTTC
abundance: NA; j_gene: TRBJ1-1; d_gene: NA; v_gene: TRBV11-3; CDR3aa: CASSLQGRTEAFF; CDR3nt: TGTGCCAGCAGCTTACAGGGGCGGACTGAAGCTTTCTTT
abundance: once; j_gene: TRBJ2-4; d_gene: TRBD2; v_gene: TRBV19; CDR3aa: CASSALAGMGGNIQYF; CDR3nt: TGTGCCAGTAGTGCGCTAGCGGGGATGGGGGGAAACATTCAGTACTTC
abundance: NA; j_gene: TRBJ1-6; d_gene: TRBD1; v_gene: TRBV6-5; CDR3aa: CASSQGVGYNSPLHF; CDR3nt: TGTGCCAGCAGCCAGGGGGTGGGTTATAATTCACCCCTCCACTTT
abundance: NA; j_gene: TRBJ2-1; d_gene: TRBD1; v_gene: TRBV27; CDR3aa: CASSFLFAGWDRTINEQFF; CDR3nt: TGTGCCAGCAGTTTTCTCTTCGCGGGTTGGGACAGAACTATCAATGAGCAGTTCTTC
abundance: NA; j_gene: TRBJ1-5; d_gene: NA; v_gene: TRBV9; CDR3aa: CASSVQGGNQPQHF; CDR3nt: TGTGCCAGCAGCGTACAGGGAGGTAATCAGCCCCAGCATTTT
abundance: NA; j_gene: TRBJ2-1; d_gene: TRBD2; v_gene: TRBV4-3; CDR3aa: CASSHLGTSGRSSYNEQFF; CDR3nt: TGCGCCAGCAGCCACTTAGGGACTAGCGGGCGAAGCTCCTACAATGAGCAGTTCTTC
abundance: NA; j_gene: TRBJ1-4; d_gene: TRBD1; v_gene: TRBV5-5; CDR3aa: CASSPTTGGEKLFF; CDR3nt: TGTGCCAGCAGCCCGACGACAGGGGGGGAAAAACTGTTTTTT
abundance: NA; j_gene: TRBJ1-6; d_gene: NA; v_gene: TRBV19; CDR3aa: CASRPGQKASPLHF; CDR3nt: TGTGCCAGTAGGCCGGGACAAAAGGCTTCACCCCTCCACTTT
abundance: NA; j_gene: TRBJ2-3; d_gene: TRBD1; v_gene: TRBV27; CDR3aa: CASSPPTGAAFTDTQYF; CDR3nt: TGTGCCAGCAGTCCCCCAACAGGGGCGGCTTTCACAGATACGCAGTATTTT
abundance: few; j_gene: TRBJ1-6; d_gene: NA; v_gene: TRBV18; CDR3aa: CASSPGDNSPLHF; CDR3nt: TGTGCCAGCTCACCAGGGGATAATTCACCCCTCCACTTT
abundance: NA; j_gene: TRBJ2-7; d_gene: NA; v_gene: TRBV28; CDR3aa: CASSLEGFPYEQYF; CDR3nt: TGTGCCAGCAGTTTAGAAGGTTTCCCCTACGAGCAGTACTTC
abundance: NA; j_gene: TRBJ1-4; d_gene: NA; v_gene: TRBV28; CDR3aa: CASSVASFEKLFF; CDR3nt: TGTGCCAGCAGTGTGGCCAGCTTTGAAAAACTGTTTTTT
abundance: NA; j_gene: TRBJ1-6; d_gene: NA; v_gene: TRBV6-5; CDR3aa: CASSRGQLSSPLHF; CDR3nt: TGTGCCAGCAGTAGGGGACAATTGAGTTCACCCCTCCACTTT
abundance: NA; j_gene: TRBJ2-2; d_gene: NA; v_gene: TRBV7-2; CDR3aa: CASRLGQMNTGELFF; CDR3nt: TGTGCCAGCAGATTAGGACAGATGAACACCGGGGAGCTGTTTTTT
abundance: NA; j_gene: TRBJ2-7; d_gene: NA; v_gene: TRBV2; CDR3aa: CADRDQGRESTYF; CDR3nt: TGTGCCGACCGAGACCAGGGACGGGAATCTACGTACTTC
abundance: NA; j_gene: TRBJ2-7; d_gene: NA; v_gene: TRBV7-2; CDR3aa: CASSERGFGNYEQYF; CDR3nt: TGTGCCAGCAGCGAAAGGGGGTTCGGGAACTACGAGCAGTACTTC
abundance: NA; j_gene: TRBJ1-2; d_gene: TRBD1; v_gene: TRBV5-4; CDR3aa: CASSTPGQGGTSYGYTF; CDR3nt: TGTGCCAGCAGCACACCGGGACAGGGGGGGACCAGCTATGGCTACACCTTC
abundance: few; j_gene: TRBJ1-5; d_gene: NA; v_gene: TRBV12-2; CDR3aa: CASRRSRDSNQPQHF; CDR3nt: TGTGCAAGTCGCCGCTCTAGGGACAGCAATCAGCCCCAGCATTTT
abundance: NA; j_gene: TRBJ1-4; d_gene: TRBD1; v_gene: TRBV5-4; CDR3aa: CASSLGTGSEKLFF; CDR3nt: TGTGCCAGCAGCTTGGGGACAGGGAGCGAAAAACTGTTTTTT
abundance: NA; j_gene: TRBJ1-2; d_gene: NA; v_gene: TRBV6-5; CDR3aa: CASSVGRQGGYTF; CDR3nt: TGTGCCAGCAGTGTAGGACGCCAAGGGGGCTACACCTTC
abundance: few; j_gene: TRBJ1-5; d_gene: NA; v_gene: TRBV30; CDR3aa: CAWGRDSNQPQHF; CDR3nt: TGTGCCTGGGGCAGGGACAGCAATCAGCCCCAGCATTTT
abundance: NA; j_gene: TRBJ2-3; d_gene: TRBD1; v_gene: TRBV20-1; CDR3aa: CSAKWTGDVYF; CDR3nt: TGCAGTGCTAAATGGACAGGGGATGTGTATTTT
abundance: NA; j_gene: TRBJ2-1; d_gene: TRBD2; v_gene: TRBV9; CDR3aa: CASSVAGGRYNEQFF; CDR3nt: TGTGCCAGCAGCGTAGCTGGCGGGAGATACAATGAGCAGTTCTTC
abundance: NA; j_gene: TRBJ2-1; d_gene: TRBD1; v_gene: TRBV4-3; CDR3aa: CASSLATGSYNEQFF; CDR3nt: TGCGCCAGCAGCTTGGCGACAGGGAGCTACAATGAGCAGTTCTTC
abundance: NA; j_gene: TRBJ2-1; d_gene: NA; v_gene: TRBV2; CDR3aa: CASSGDALGGEQFF; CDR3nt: TGTGCCAGCAGTGGGGACGCCCTGGGGGGTGAGCAGTTCTTC
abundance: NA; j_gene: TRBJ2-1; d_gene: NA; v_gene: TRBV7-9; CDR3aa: CAIVGTHEQFF; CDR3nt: TGTGCCATAGTAGGGACCCATGAGCAGTTCTTC
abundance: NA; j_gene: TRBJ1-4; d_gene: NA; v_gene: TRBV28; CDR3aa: CASSLGQKLFF; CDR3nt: TGTGCCAGCAGTCTCGGCCAAAAACTGTTTTTT
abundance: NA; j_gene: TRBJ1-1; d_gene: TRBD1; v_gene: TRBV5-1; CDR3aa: CASSAQTGGTEAFF; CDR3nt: TGCGCCAGCAGCGCGCAAACAGGGGGCACTGAAGCTTTCTTT
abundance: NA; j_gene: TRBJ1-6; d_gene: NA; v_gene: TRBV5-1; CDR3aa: CASSLGGRGADSPLHF; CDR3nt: TGCGCCAGCAGCTTGGGAGGTCGGGGGGCTGATTCACCCCTCCACTTT
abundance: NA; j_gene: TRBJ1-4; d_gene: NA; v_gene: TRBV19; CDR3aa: CASSIFAAGKLFF; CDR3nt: TGTGCCAGTAGTATATTCGCGGCGGGAAAACTGTTTTTT
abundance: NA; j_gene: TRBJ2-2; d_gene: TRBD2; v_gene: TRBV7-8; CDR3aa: CASSLIRTSGSSGTGELFF; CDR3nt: TGTGCCAGCAGCTTAATACGGACTAGCGGGAGTTCGGGCACCGGGGAGCTGTTTTTT
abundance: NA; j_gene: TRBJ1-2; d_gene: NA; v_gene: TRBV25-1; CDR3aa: CASSESRRGGLYGYTF; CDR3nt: TGTGCCAGCAGTGAATCCCGTAGGGGGGGTCTCTATGGCTACACCTTC
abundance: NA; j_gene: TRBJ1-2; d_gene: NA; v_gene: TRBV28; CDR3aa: CASSSDPGLPSYGYTF; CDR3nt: TGTGCCAGCAGTTCGGATCCAGGGTTGCCCAGCTATGGCTACACCTTC
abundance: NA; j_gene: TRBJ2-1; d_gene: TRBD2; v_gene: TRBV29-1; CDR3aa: CSVEDLGTSGGYNEQFF; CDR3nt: TGCAGCGTTGAAGATCTCGGGACTAGCGGAGGCTACAATGAGCAGTTCTTC
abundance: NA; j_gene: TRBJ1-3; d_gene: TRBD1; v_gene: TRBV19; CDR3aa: CASKTGGDSRNTIYF; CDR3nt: TGTGCCAGTAAGACAGGGGGCGATTCAAGAAACACCATATATTTT
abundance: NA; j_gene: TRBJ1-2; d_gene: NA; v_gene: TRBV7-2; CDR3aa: CASSLTPGEYGYTF; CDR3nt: TGTGCCAGCAGCTTAACCCCCGGGGAATATGGCTACACCTTC
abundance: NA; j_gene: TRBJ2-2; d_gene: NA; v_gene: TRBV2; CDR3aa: CASTGIALFTGELFF; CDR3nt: TGTGCCAGCACGGGCATAGCGCTTTTCACCGGGGAGCTGTTTTTT
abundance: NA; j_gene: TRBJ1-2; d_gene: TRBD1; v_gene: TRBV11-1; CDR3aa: CASSPNRRQGGIGYTF; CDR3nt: TGTGCCAGCAGCCCGAACCGTCGACAGGGGGGTATTGGCTACACCTTC
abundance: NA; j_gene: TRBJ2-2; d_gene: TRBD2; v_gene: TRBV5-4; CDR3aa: CASSASGTSVTGELFF; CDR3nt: TGTGCCAGCAGCGCCTCCGGGACTAGCGTGACCGGGGAGCTGTTTTTT
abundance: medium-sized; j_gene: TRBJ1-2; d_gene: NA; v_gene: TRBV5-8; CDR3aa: CASSDYSPGGYGYTF; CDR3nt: TGTGCCAGCAGCGATTACTCACCAGGAGGTTATGGCTACACCTTC
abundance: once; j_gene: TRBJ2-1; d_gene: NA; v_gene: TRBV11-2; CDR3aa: CASSLDRAGEQFF; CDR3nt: TGTGCCAGCAGCTTAGACAGGGCGGGTGAGCAGTTCTTC
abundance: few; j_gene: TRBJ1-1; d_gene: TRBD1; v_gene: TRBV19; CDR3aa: CASSTRGQGARTEAFF; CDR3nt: TGTGCCAGTAGTACGCGAGGACAGGGGGCAAGAACTGAAGCTTTCTTT
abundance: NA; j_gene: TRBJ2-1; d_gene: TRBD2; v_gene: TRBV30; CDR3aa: CAWSVRAGSGSYYEQFF; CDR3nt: TGTGCCTGGAGTGTACGAGCAGGAAGCGGGAGCTACTATGAGCAGTTCTTC
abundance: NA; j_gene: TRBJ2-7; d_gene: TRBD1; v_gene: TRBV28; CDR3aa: CASRPGTAPYEQYF; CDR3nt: TGTGCCAGCAGGCCCGGGACAGCCCCCTACGAGCAGTACTTC